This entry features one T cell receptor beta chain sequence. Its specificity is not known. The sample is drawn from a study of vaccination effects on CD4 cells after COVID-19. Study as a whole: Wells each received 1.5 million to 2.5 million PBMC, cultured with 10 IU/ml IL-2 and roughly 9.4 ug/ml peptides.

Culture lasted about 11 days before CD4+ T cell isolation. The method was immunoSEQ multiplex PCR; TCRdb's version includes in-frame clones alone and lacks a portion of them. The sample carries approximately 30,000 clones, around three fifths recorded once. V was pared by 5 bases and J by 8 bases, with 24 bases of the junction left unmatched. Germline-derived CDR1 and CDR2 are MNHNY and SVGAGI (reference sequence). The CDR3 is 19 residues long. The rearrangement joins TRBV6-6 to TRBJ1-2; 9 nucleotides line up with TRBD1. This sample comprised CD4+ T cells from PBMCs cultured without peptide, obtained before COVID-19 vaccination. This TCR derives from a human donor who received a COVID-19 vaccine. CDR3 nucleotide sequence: TGTGCCAGCAGTCTCATGGCGGCGTATGTCCAACAGGGGGCGGTGGGCTACACCTTC. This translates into CASSLMAAYVQQGAVGYTF.